The clone carrying this TCR beta chain was detected once. The assay was immunoSEQ multiplex PCR, and TCRdb's table has in-frame clones only and misses some. In the table there are over 1.5 million clones, approximately 98% of which are singletons. Germline CDR1 and CDR2: SEHNR and FQNEAQ (reference sequence). Trimming removed 4 bases at V and 1 base at J, with 14 bases between. The CDR3 is 16 amino acids. The data were obtained in a study of shared clonotypes between healthy human individuals. The donors, all of them Caucasian adults, lived in Nashville, Tennessee. This chain connects TRBV7-9 to TRBJ1-3; D call uncertain. This sequence originates from a man aged 30 to 39 in good health. The sample was naive CD4+ T cells sorted from blood. Indicated subset: CD45RA+ positively selected. The CDR3 sequence: CASSSIIARSGNTIYF. Written as DNA, the CDR3 is TGTGCCAGCAGCTCGATTATAGCTAGATCTGGAAACACCATATATTTT.